Listed below are T cell receptor beta chains from one sample, sequenced in a study of cytomegalovirus exposure and HLA in healthy donors. The repertoire was sequenced with immunoSEQ multiplex PCR; TCRdb's copy has only in-frame clones and lacks some. This table holds about 94,000 clones, about 80% found once. Sequences were obtained from PBMCs. The receptors shown here come from a male donor in good health and CMV-seronegative. The CDR3 runs from the conserved cysteine through the conserved F or W. The order of the fields is clone size, J gene, V gene, D gene, CDR3 protein, CDR3 DNA. A D gene is named only where the DNA matches it firmly. Clone size appears in some rows only: once, few, many, or a class for an expanded clone.

- TRBJ2-7 TRBV7-9 - CASSFRDIHEQYF TGTGCCAGCAGCTTCCGGGACATCCACGAGCAGTACTTC
- TRBJ1-6 TRBV11-3 - CASSWTTNSPLHF TGTGCCAGCAGCTGGACTACGAACTCACCCCTCCACTTT
- TRBJ1-1 TRBV4-1 - CASSPRQVLNTEAFF TGCGCCAGCAGCCCGAGACAGGTCTTGAACACTGAAGCTTTCTTT
- TRBJ1-1 TRBV28 TRBD1 CASSRPGQGLNTEAFF TGTGCCAGCAGCAGACCTGGACAGGGGCTGAACACTGAAGCTTTCTTT
- TRBJ1-5 TRBV28 - CASSLVLGQGRNQPQHF TGTGCCAGCAGTTTAGTTCTCGGGCAGGGGCGAAATCAGCCCCAGCATTTT
- TRBJ2-7 TRBV27 - CASSPTGTQKYEQYF TGTGCCAGCAGCCCCACCGGGACACAAAAATACGAGCAGTACTTC
- TRBJ2-1 TRBV27 TRBD2 CASSPAGTSGRRFEQFF TGTGCCAGCAGTCCAGCCGGGACTAGCGGGAGGAGGTTTGAGCAGTTCTTC
- TRBJ2-5 TRBV7-7 TRBD2 CASSKGLAGVKQETQYF TGTGCCAGCAGCAAGGGACTAGCGGGAGTCAAGCAAGAGACCCAGTACTTC
- TRBJ1-5 TRBV6-5 - CASSYSKTYQPQHF TGTGCCAGCAGTTACTCGAAGACTTATCAGCCCCAGCATTTT
- TRBJ2-7 TRBV9 - CASSPIGLSAYEQYF TGTGCCAGCAGCCCGATTGGACTTTCCGCCTACGAGCAGTACTTC
- TRBJ2-7 TRBV5-8 - CASRRKGNPLQEQYF TGTGCCAGCAGGCGTAAGGGGAATCCCCTCCAAGAGCAGTACTTC
- TRBJ2-3 TRBV7-8 TRBD1 CASSSDRGTDTQYF TGTGCCAGCAGCTCGGACAGGGGTACAGATACGCAGTATTTT
- TRBJ1-5 TRBV28 - CASSLSHQPQHF TGTGCCAGCAGTTTAAGCCATCAGCCCCAGCATTTT
few TRBJ1-5 TRBV19 - CASSPRGRTNSNQPQHF TGTGCCAGTAGTCCCCGAGGACGGACTAATAGCAATCAGCCCCAGCATTTT
- TRBJ2-5 TRBV10-1 - CASSDPAQETQYF TGCGCCAGCAGTGATCCAGCGCAAGAGACCCAGTACTTC
once TRBJ1-5 TRBV28 TRBD1 CASSLTGQGLGQPQHF TGTGCCAGCAGTTTAACGGGACAGGGTTTAGGACAGCCCCAGCATTTT
- TRBJ2-7 TRBV5-4 TRBD2 CASSHPSGTFYEQYF TGTGCCAGCAGCCATCCTAGCGGGACTTTCTACGAGCAGTACTTC
- TRBJ1-1 TRBV2 - CASSRPGMNTEAFF TGTGCCAGCAGTCGCCCGGGGATGAACACTGAAGCTTTCTTT
once TRBJ1-1 TRBV9 TRBD1 CASSAVTGMNTEAFF TGTGCCAGCAGCGCCGTGACAGGGATGAACACTGAAGCTTTCTTT
- TRBJ2-1 TRBV6-1 TRBD1 CASRYGTDYNEQFF TGTGCCAGCAGGTACGGGACAGACTACAATGAGCAGTTCTTC
- TRBJ1-1 TRBV27 TRBD1 CASSFRGRGTEAFF TGTGCCAGCAGTTTCAGGGGGCGCGGCACTGAAGCTTTCTTT
- TRBJ2-7 TRBV6-5 - CASSLQEGPSYEQYF TGTGCCAGCAGCCTCCAGGAGGGTCCGTCCTACGAGCAGTACTTC
- TRBJ2-3 TRBV7-7 TRBD1 CASSGTGNTDTQYF TGTGCCAGCTCCGGGACAGGGAACACAGATACGCAGTATTTT
- TRBJ1-5 TRBV5-1 TRBD1 CASSLDGQGVGPQHF TGCGCCAGCAGCTTGGACGGACAGGGTGTCGGGCCCCAGCATTTT
- TRBJ2-4 TRBV4-3 - CASSQVTPGFKNIQYF TGCGCCAGCAGCCAAGTCACCCCGGGATTCAAAAACATTCAGTACTTC
few TRBJ2-7 TRBV11-2 TRBD1 CASSSYNLQRGRAYEQYF TGTGCCAGCAGCTCTTACAACCTTCAAAGGGGGCGAGCCTACGAGCAGTACTTC
- TRBJ1-3 TRBV2 - CASSEGRTAVGNTIYF TGTGCCAGCAGTGAAGGGAGGACAGCAGTAGGAAACACCATATATTTT
- TRBJ2-3 TRBV10-1 TRBD2 CASSEQRGITDTQYF TGCGCCAGCAGTGAACAGCGGGGAATCACAGATACGCAGTATTTT
- TRBJ1-2 TRBV7-2 - CASSLDISGGYTF TGTGCCAGCAGCTTGGATATCTCGGGGGGCTACACCTTC
- TRBJ2-1 TRBV11-2 TRBD1 CASSLGAGGLNEQFF TGTGCCAGCAGCTTAGGGGCAGGGGGTTTAAATGAGCAGTTCTTC
- TRBJ1-1 TRBV19 TRBD1 CASSPSETGGTEAFF TGTGCCAGTAGTCCGTCTGAGACAGGGGGCACTGAAGCTTTCTTT
- TRBJ2-7 TRBV11-2 TRBD2 CASSPGGARGSFHEQYF TGTGCCAGCAGCCCCGGGGGGGCGCGGGGGAGTTTCCACGAGCAGTACTTC
few TRBJ2-3 TRBV7-2 TRBD2 CASTPSGAVTDTQYF TGTGCCAGCACGCCTAGCGGGGCGGTCACAGATACGCAGTATTTT
- TRBJ1-1 TRBV6-5 - CARRRQPNTEAFF TGTGCCAGGAGGCGTCAGCCGAACACTGAAGCTTTCTTT
- TRBJ1-5 TRBV7-8 - CASSLFDQPQHF TGTGCCAGCAGCTTATTCGATCAGCCCCAGCATTTT
- TRBJ1-4 TRBV2 - CASRDNNEKLFF TGTGCCAGCAGGGACAATAATGAAAAACTGTTTTTT
- TRBJ2-5 TRBV5-1 - CASSLGQTRETQYF TGCGCCAGCAGCTTGGGGCAGACCAGGGAGACCCAGTACTTC
few TRBJ2-7 TRBV23-1 TRBD1 CASSQRQRDRSSYEQYF TGCGCCAGCAGTCAACGCCAGAGGGACAGGAGCTCCTACGAGCAGTACTTC
- TRBJ2-3 TRBV10-3 TRBD1 CASTGTDLTDTQYF TGTGCCTCGACCGGGACAGATCTCACAGATACGCAGTATTTT
- TRBJ2-7 TRBV11-2 - CASSLGRGTSRNEQYF TGTGCCAGCAGCTTAGGGCGGGGGACAAGCAGGAACGAGCAGTACTTC
- TRBJ1-6 TRBV12-5 TRBD1 CASGLNSPGQGRGPYNSPLHF TGTGCTAGTGGTTTGAATTCCCCGGGACAGGGACGTGGCCCCTATAATTCACCCCTCCACTTT
- TRBJ2-5 TRBV6-1 TRBD2 CASSARGLVWYETQYF TGTGCCAGCAGTGCCCGAGGACTAGTCTGGTACGAGACCCAGTACTTC
- TRBJ2-7 TRBV4-3 - CASSRRDSSEQYF TGCGCCAGCAGCCGCCGGGACTCCAGCGAGCAGTACTTC
- TRBJ1-1 TRBV2 - CASSPTGPEAFF TGTGCCAGCAGCCCGACAGGCCCTGAAGCTTTCTTT
- TRBJ1-6 TRBV5-6 TRBD1 CASSLRDRFNSPLHF TGTGCCAGCAGCTTGAGGGACAGGTTTAATTCACCCCTCCACTTT
- TRBJ2-3 TRBV7-9 TRBD2 CASSTRGASGRQDTQYF TGTGCCAGCAGCACCAGGGGGGCTAGCGGGAGGCAAGATACGCAGTATTTT
- TRBJ1-1 TRBV6-1 - CASSVSGYREAFF TGTGCCAGCAGTGTGTCGGGGTACAGAGAAGCTTTCTTT
- TRBJ2-7 TRBV27 - CASSYTGTYEQYF TGTGCCAGCAGTTACACGGGGACCTACGAGCAGTACTTC
few TRBJ2-1 TRBV6-5 - CASRTTFGSGNEQFF TGTGCCAGCAGGACGACTTTCGGGAGTGGCAATGAGCAGTTCTTC
few TRBJ2-7 TRBV6-5 - CASSYGPGLEQYF TGTGCCAGCAGTTACGGCCCAGGGCTCGAGCAGTACTTC
- TRBJ2-7 TRBV4-3 - CASSQERRGYEQYF TGCGCCAGCAGCCAAGAGCGCAGGGGATACGAGCAGTACTTC
- TRBJ1-3 TRBV7-9 - CASSLAGRGRGNTIYF TGTGCCAGCAGCTTAGCGGGAAGGGGTCGTGGAAACACCATATATTTT
few TRBJ2-3 TRBV6-4 TRBD2 CASSETSGGADTQYF TGTGCCAGCAGTGAAACTAGCGGGGGGGCAGATACGCAGTATTTT
once TRBJ2-1 TRBV11-3 TRBD2 CASSFTASGGGQFF TGTGCCAGCAGCTTTACGGCTAGCGGGGGGGGGCAGTTCTTC
- TRBJ2-3 TRBV19 TRBD1 CASNEGDRVIDTQYF TGTGCCAGTAATGAAGGGGACAGGGTTATAGATACGCAGTATTTT
- TRBJ2-1 TRBV7-3 - CASSPQGSSYNEQFF TGTGCCAGCAGCCCGCAGGGGAGCTCCTACAATGAGCAGTTCTTC